This T cell receptor (beta chain) was captured in a study of T-cell reconstitution after alpha-beta-depleted transplantation in children listed by TCRdb under 2016. A note on the overall study: Using TCR repertoire profiling, the study quantitatively followed how T-cell immune reconstitution unfolded in children after TCRalphabeta/CD19-depleted allogeneic hematopoietic cell transplantation. Beyond this particular receptor, the publication reports: In some patients, the high TCRbeta diversity seen at day 60 was put down to recipient T cells and intrathymic progenitors that had survived conditioning. Hyperexpanded clone frequencies declined over subsequent months; after one year, T-cell counts and TCRbeta diversity were mostly attributed to newly produced T cells. The apparently early alphabetaT-cell count recovery about two months after transplant was reportedly dependent on only several hundred rapidly expanded clones derived from non-depleted graft cells.

To prepare the library, PCR was applied. For sequencing, an Illumina HiSeq 2500 was employed. TCR library preparation used molecular barcoding, with unique molecular identifiers applied to normalize quantification of the TCRbeta repertoire. In-frame beta chains were kept once TCRdb had trimmed the public reads at Q25 with fastp and called clones with MiXCR. Every entry covers one CDR3 protein and lists the most common genes and DNA from its rows. The sample table holds 70,000 or so distinct CDR3 sequences, of which approximately 10% were seen once. About 13% of the sample belongs to the ten largest clones. The sample's treatment or condition label, decoded: allogeneic hematopoietic cell transplantation with graft depleted of TCRalphabeta T cells and CD19 B cells. Transplant recipients were children who received TCRalphabeta/CD19-depleted allogeneic hematopoietic cell grafts. CDR1 is given as MDHEN and CDR2 as SYDVKM, both from the germline V gene. V loses 7 bases of germline sequence and J loses 3 bases, and the interval between the two ends is 13 bases. Including the terminal cysteine and phenylalanine, the CDR3 comprises 14 residues. The CDR3 DNA has 42 bases and is translated from base 1.

Many counts were recorded for this clonotype. Its antigen specificity is not known. Base qualities are missing; no much larger clone stands one base away. Sample: PBMCs, taken before TCRalphabeta/CD19-depleted stem cell transplant. The chain was built from TRBV28 and TRBJ2-1, and possibly TRBD2, on 5 matching bases. This sequence originates from a boy aged 5-17 years with acute myeloid leukemia, due to receive a stem cell transplant. This receptor has the CDR3 CASNRDTYYNEQFF. The nucleotides read TGTGCCAGCAACCGGGATACCTACTACAATGAGCAGTTCTTC.